The 29 T cell receptor beta chains below all came from one sample that was sequenced in a study of molecular identifiers for immune sequencing clone quantification (dated by TCRdb to the late 2010s). The method behind the library was PCR. The instrument was a NextSeq 500. Through fastp at Q25 and MiXCR, TCRdb rebuilt clones from the public reads, retaining in-frame beta chains. Here each entry gathers all rows of one CDR3 protein and keeps the most common genes and DNA. The sample contains about 630,000 distinct CDR3 sequences, about 25% of them found a single time. Of the sample, 0.7% to 0.95% is held by the ten largest clones. Specimen: naive CD8+ T cells from blood, with Jurkat cell RNA spiked in. The cell subset or site label, read with the paper, signifies: FACS-sorted CD8+CD4-CCR7+CD45RA+ naive T cells. Source of these receptors: a human donor in good health. Some libraries in this study had Jurkat cell RNA spiked in.

This clonotype was observed a few times. The V call is TRBV5-4, the J call TRBJ1-1; no definite D call. Trimming removed 4 bases from V and 7 bases from J, with 14 bases in between. Germline CDR1 reads SGHNT; CDR2 reads YYREEE (reference sequence). There are 13 residues in the CDR3. The CDR3 protein is CASSPGSMIEAFF. In DNA, the CDR3 is TGTGCCAGCAGCCCCGGCTCCATGATTGAAGCTTTCTTT.

As for this clonotype: Given a much more abundant clone one base away, this may be a read error. V is TRBV13 and J is TRBJ1-1; weak D call: TRBD1 (6 bases). Germline assignment: CDR1 PRHDT and CDR2 FYEKMQ (reference sequence). The CDR3 has 17 amino acids. Here the CDR3 reads CASSWANRVSLNTGAFF. The CDR3 DNA sequence: TGTGCCAGCAGCTGGGCCAACAGGGTTTCGTTAAACACTGGAGCTTTCTTT.

The rearrangement joins TRBV7-9 to TRBJ1-4; weak D call: TRBD1 (5 bases). The CDR3 extends over 16 amino acids. CDR1 is SEHNR and CDR2 is FQNEAQ in the germline V gene (reference sequence). Trimming removed 5 bases at V and 5 bases at J, with 18 bases between. The DNA of the CDR3 is TGTGCCAGCAGCAAAGATCTCGATGGGGACAATGAAAAACTGTTTTTT. Protein: CASSKDLDGDNEKLFF. The variable domain in full, completed from reference TRBV7-9 and TRBJ1-4, reads DTGVSQNPRHKITKRGQNVTFRCDPISEHNRLYWYRQTLGQGPEFLTYFQNEAQLEKSRLLSDRFSAERPKGSFSTLEIQRTEQGDSAMYLCASSKDLDGDNEKLFFGSGTQLSVL.

This clonotype was found a few times. V usage is TRBV28 and J usage is TRBJ2-7; TRBD1 agrees at 8 bases. The CDR3 length is 15 residues. Losses at the gene ends were 6 bases for V and 3 bases for J; bases not matched to a gene: 10. The germline V gene encodes CDR1 MDHEN and CDR2 SYDVKM. The CDR3 nucleotides read TGTGCCAGCAGAGGGCCCCGAGACAGGGGCTACGAGCAGTACTTC. It translates to CASRGPRDRGYEQYF.

As for this clonotype: One end of the junction fails to match germline, which may point to a read error. V and J are TRBV7-9 and TRBJ2-1; D might be TRBD2 (7 bases). The CDR3 contains 15 residues. CDR1 and CDR2 from the germline V gene are SEHNR and FQNEAQ (reference sequence). The CDR3 DNA reads TGTGCCAGCAGCTTAGGAGGGGGGGCCTACAATGTGCAGTTCTTC. Translating gives CASSLGGGAYNVQFF.

The chain is built from TRBV20-1 and TRBJ2-2, with TRBD1 matching over 8 bases. The CDR3 loop spans 17 amino acids. The germline V gene has CDR1 DFQATT and CDR2 SNEGSKA (reference sequence). V was clipped by 3 bases and J by 3 bases; unmatched bases: 12. CDR3 nucleotide sequence: TGCAGTGCTAGGAGGCAGGGGGCCCTACTTCACACCGGGGAGCTGTTTTTT. Translated, it gives CSARRQGALLHTGELFF.

The V call is TRBV5-1, the J call TRBJ2-1; D gene uncertain. The CDR3 is 15 residues long. The ends were cut back, 0 bases at V and 6 bases at J, with 13 bases in the middle. CDR1 and CDR2 from the germline V gene are SGHRS and YFSETQ. The CDR3 loop is CASSLEITNGNEQFF. The CDR3 nucleotides are TGCGCCAGCAGCTTGGAAATAACTAACGGCAATGAGCAGTTCTTC. Based on the CDR3 plus reference TRBV5-1 and TRBJ2-1, the full variable domain is KAGVTQTPRYLIKTRGQQVTLSCSPISGHRSVSWYQQTPGQGLQFLFEYFSETQRNKGNFPGRFSGRQFSNSRSEMNVSTLELGDSALYLCASSLEITNGNEQFFGPGTRLTVL.

V and J are TRBV6-1 and TRBJ1-5, with 9 bases matching TRBD1. CDR1 is MNHNS, CDR2 SASEGT, per germline. With 9 bases clipped from V and 9 bases from J, the junction kept 9 bases outside the gene matches. This CDR3 is 13 amino acids long. CDR3 DNA: TGTGCCAGTCTCGACAGGGGGTATCGGCCCCAGCATTTT. Amino acid sequence: CASLDRGYRPQHF.

The table lists this clonotype with a count of one. This sequence joins TRBV27 and TRBJ2-1, with a possible D match to TRBD2 (6 bases). The ends were cut back, 5 bases at V and 0 bases at J, with 20 bases in the middle. There are 18 residues in the CDR3. Germline V lookup: CDR1 MNHEY, CDR2 SMNVEV (reference sequence). The CDR3 DNA sequence: TGTGCCAGCAGTCCAGACCGGGACTTATCGAGCTCCTACAATGAGCAGTTCTTC. Its protein is CASSPDRDLSSSYNEQFF.

CDR3 in DNA: TGTGCCAGCAGCTTCACGAGGACAGACAAACCCACTGAAGCTTTCTTT. It yields the protein CASSFTRTDKPTEAFF. V is TRBV7-9 and J is TRBJ1-1; TRBD1 might be the D (6 bases). V gave up 3 bases and J gave up 4 bases, with 18 bases separating them. The CDR3 contains 16 residues. The V gene's germline CDR1 is SEHNR and CDR2 FQNEAQ (reference sequence).

This clonotype was recorded at least ten times. V gene TRBV5-6 combines with J gene TRBJ2-5; possibly TRBD1 for D (6 bases). The ends were cut back, 4 bases at V and 2 bases at J, with 12 bases in the middle. CDR1 and CDR2 (germline): SGHDT, YYEEEE. This CDR3 region has 14 residues. CDR3 residues: CASSIDRLQETQYF. CDR3 coding DNA: TGTGCCAGCAGCATCGACAGGTTACAAGAGACCCAGTACTTC.

The table lists this clonotype with a few counts. V is TRBV7-9 and J is TRBJ2-7; D is possibly TRBD2 (6 bases). The CDR3 contains 13 residues. Germline assignment: CDR1 SEHNR and CDR2 FQNEAQ (reference sequence). V was trimmed by 3 bases and J by 3 bases, leaving 9 bases between them. CDR3 region: CASSFSGYYEQYF. The CDR3 DNA is TGTGCCAGCAGCTTTAGCGGCTACTACGAGCAGTACTTC.

The sample holds many counts of this clonotype. The rearrangement joins TRBV6-5 to TRBJ2-3, with TRBD2 identical over 15 bases. V shed 3 bases, J shed 4 bases, and the junction held 8 bases outside the gene matches. In germline, CDR1 is MNHEY, CDR2 SVGAGI. CDR3 length: 18 amino acids. The CDR3 here is CASSYGLAGGPAADTQYF. The CDR3 DNA sequence: TGTGCCAGCAGTTATGGACTAGCGGGAGGGCCTGCGGCAGATACGCAGTATTTT.

The chain employs TRBV5-8 and TRBJ2-7; D may match TRBD1 or TRBD2 (5 bases each). The germline V gene has CDR1 SGHTS and CDR2 YDEGEE. V lost 2 bases, J lost 2 bases, and 11 bases lay in between. This CDR3 spans 14 amino acids. CDR3 bases: TGTGCCAGCAGCTTCCGGGACCGAACCTACGAGCAGTACTTC. Translation: CASSFRDRTYEQYF.

For this clonotype: The junction departs from the called germline gene at one end, perhaps through a read error. This rearrangement joins TRBV15 to TRBJ2-4, with TRBD1 matching 7 bases. In germline, CDR1 is LNHNV, CDR2 YYDKDF (reference sequence). The CDR3 is 15 residues long. CDR3 nucleotide sequence: TGTGCCACCAGCCTACAGGGGCTGGCCAAAGACATTCAGTACTTC. As protein: CATSLQGLAKDIQYF.

The chain uses TRBV10-3 and TRBJ2-7; maybe TRBD1 (6 bases). With 6 bases removed from V and 6 bases from J, the gap between germline ends came to 18 bases. This CDR3 has 14 residues. Per the germline V gene, CDR1 is ENHRY and CDR2 is SYGVKD. CDR3 in amino acids: CAIRDSRGPGEQYF. The CDR3 nucleotides are TGTGCCATCAGGGACTCCAGGGGACCGGGCGAGCAGTACTTC.

About this clonotype: Given a much more abundant clone one base away, this may be a read error. The CDR3, as DNA: TGTGCCAGCAGCATTAGCGGGCCCGGGGATGAGCAGTCCTTC. Its protein product is CASSISGPGDEQSF. The chain combines TRBV7-4 with TRBJ2-1; 7 bases match TRBD2. Germline V gene lookup returns CDR1 SGHVT and CDR2 SQSDAQ. The CDR3 length is 14 residues.

This clonotype was counted only a few times. Relative to the germline gene, one junction end is altered; a read error may explain this. This chain uses TRBV27 with TRBJ1-1; D ambiguous. CDR3 length equals 11 residues. Germline lookup yields CDR1 MNHEY and CDR2 SMNVEV (reference sequence). CDR3 DNA sequence: TGTGCCAGCAGCCGAAACAGTGAAGCTTTCTTT. Its protein is CASSRNSEAFF.

Comment on this clonotype: A far larger clone is only one base removed, so a read error is likely. The chain combines TRBV6-2 or TRBV6-3 with TRBJ2-2; D could derive from TRBD1 or TRBD2 (5 bases each). The CDR3 has 13 amino acids. Germline assignment: CDR1 MNHEY and CDR2 SVGEGT. CDR3 coding DNA: TGTGCCAGCAGTTACAGGGGAACCGGGGAGCTGCTTTTT. This encodes CASSYRGTGELLF.

The CDR3 nucleotides are TGTGCCAGCAGTCGGGACCGAGAGAGTGAGCAGTTCTTC. It codes for CASSRDRESEQFF. The chain couples TRBV6-5 to TRBJ2-1; D tentatively fits TRBD1 or TRBD2 (5 bases each). V lost 5 bases to trimming and J lost 9 bases, with 14 bases between them. The germline V gene has CDR1 MNHEY and CDR2 SVGAGI. This CDR3 comprises 13 residues.

This clonotype was counted many times. J is TRBJ2-6 and V is TRBV18, with 7 nucleotides matching TRBD1. The junction had 7 bases not matched to a gene; V was cut back by 8 bases and J by 0 bases. Germline assignment: CDR1 KGHSH and CDR2 LQKENI. The CDR3 contains 16 residues. CDR3: CASTRDSHSGANVLTF. CDR3 nucleotide sequence: TGTGCCAGCACTCGGGACAGCCACTCTGGGGCCAACGTCCTGACTTTC.

Comments on this clonotype: This may come from a read error, since a much larger clone is one base off. This chain uses TRBV4-2 with TRBJ2-2; possibly TRBD1 for D (6 bases). V dropped 2 bases and J dropped 0 bases, with 16 bases sitting between them. Germline loops: CDR1 LGHNA, CDR2 YNFKEQ. The CDR3 is made up of 18 amino acids. The CDR3 loop reads CASSQFHDRSTNTGELFF. CDR3 nucleotide sequence: TGTGCCAGCAGCCAATTCCACGACAGGTCCACGAACACCGGGGAGCTGTTTTTT.

Many counts were recorded for this clonotype. V usage is TRBV10-2 and J usage is TRBJ1-1, with D uncertain. Germline assignment: CDR1 WSHSY and CDR2 SAAADI. V was clipped by 6 bases and J by 10 bases, with 15 bases between them. The CDR3 contains 12 residues. The CDR3 DNA follows: TGCGCCAGCAGCCTAAACGGGCCCGGAGCTTTCTTT. It is translated as CASSLNGPGAFF.

The J gene is TRBJ2-7, the V gene TRBV27; unclear D gene. The CDR3 extends over 12 amino acids. The V end was cut by 8 bases, the J end by 0 bases, with 8 bases between. Germline V gene lookup returns CDR1 MNHEY and CDR2 SMNVEV (reference sequence). The CDR3 coding sequence is TGTGCCAGCGTACCGCCCTCCTACGAGCAGTACTTC. Translation: CASVPPSYEQYF.

A remark on this clonotype: One end of the junction does not line up with germline, which may come from a read error. The chain carries TRBV12-3 or TRBV12-4 and TRBJ2-1; 8 bases map to TRBD2. The CDR3 is 15 residues long. As DNA, the CDR3 is TGTGTCAGCAGTCCCGGGGGGGGGGTTTACAATGAGCAGTTCTTC. It is translated as CVSSPGGGVYNEQFF.

This clonotype has a count of ten or more. The CDR3 sequence: CASSPDNSEAFF. In nucleotides, the CDR3 is TGTGCCAGCAGCCCCGACAACTCTGAAGCTTTCTTT. The chain carries TRBV7-9 and TRBJ1-1; unclear D gene. CDR1 SEHNR and CDR2 FQNEAQ come from the germline V gene (reference sequence). V lost 5 bases, J lost 6 bases, and 10 bases lay in between. CDR3 length: 12 amino acids.

This clonotype was counted only a few times. The chain recombines TRBV18 with TRBJ2-7; the D is unclear. Per germline, CDR1 KGHSH and CDR2 LQKENI. The V and J ends lost 0 bases and 3 bases respectively, with 6 bases between them. This CDR3 region has 13 residues. The CDR3 DNA reads TGTGCCAGCTCACCACCAGGCTACTACGAGCAGTACTTC. Its protein product is CASSPPGYYEQYF.

The chain joins TRBV20-1 to TRBJ2-3; no clear D gene. Germline V CDR1 and CDR2: DFQATT, SNEGSKA (reference sequence). V shed 0 bases and J shed 0 bases, with 10 bases lying between them. The CDR3 is 15 amino acids. CDR3 loop: CSARDLGGSTDTQYF. CDR3 nucleotides: TGCAGTGCTAGAGATCTGGGCGGAAGCACAGATACGCAGTATTTT.

CDR3 sequence reads: CASSADYGNQPQHF. In nucleotides, the CDR3 is TGTGCCAGTAGTGCTGATTATGGCAATCAGCCCCAGCATTTT. The gene calls are TRBV19 and TRBJ1-5, with D uncertain. V gave up 5 bases and J gave up 2 bases, with 10 bases separating them. Per germline, CDR1 LNHDA and CDR2 SQIVND (reference sequence). There are 14 residues in the CDR3.